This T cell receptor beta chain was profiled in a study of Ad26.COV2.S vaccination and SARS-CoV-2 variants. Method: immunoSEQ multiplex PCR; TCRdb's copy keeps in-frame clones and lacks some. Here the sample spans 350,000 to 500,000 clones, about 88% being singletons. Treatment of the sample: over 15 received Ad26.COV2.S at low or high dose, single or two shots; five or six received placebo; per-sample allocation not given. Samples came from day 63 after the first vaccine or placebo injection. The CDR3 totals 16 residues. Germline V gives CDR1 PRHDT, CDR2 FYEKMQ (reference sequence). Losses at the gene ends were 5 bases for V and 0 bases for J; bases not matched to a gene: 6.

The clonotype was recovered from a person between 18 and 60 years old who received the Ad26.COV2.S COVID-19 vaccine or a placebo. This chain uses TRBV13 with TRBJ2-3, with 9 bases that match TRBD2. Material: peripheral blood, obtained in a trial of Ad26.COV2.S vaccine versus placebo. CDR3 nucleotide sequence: TGTGCCAGCAGCCCGAGACTAGCGGCTAGCACAGATACGCAGTATTTT. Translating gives CASSPRLAASTDTQYF.